This TCR beta chain was obtained from a study of blood T cell repertoires in COVID-19. Some clones are missing from TCRdb's copy, which holds only in-frame ones; the method was immunoSEQ multiplex PCR. The sample includes 120,000 to 150,000 clones, approximately 85% of them seen just once. Between the trimmed V and J ends, which lost 6 bases and 9 bases, there was a span of 19 bases. Germline CDR1 is SNHLY and CDR2 is FYNNEI. CDR3 length: 14 residues. This TCR was recovered from a woman aged 60-75 years with COVID-19, enrolled during active disease. Sequenced sample: peripheral blood. The chain joins TRBV2 to TRBJ2-3; a weak D match, TRBD1 (6 bases). The CDR3 sequence: CASSTRQQGETQYF. The CDR3 DNA sequence: TGTGCCAGCAGCACCCGTCAACAGGGTGAGACGCAGTATTTT.